Following are 3 T cell receptor beta chains from one sample sequenced in a study of spatial heterogeneity in lung cancer. Regarding the study as a whole: In tumors, expanded intratumoral alpha and beta TCR counts tracked mutation counts.

The antigens for these receptors are not known. As for time point: sample taken at primary tumor resection. From the 5' RACE reads, TCRdb called clonotypes with MiXCR, one entry per CDR3 protein. The table shows about 13,000 distinct CDR3 sequences, with 4.5% to 5.5% occurring only once. The source was lung tumor tissue, collected at surgery. The receptors were sampled from a male donor with early-stage non-small cell lung cancer.

This clonotype has a count of ten or more. This beta chain came through as a stray read in a library set up for alpha chains, and its size says little. The rearrangement uses TRBV5-1 and TRBJ2-7, with D uncertain. This CDR3 has 16 residues. Germline V CDR1 and CDR2: SGHRS, YFSETQ. Deletions cut 0 bases from V and 3 bases from J, with 16 bases between. This CDR3 reads CASSLGRSSPLYEQYF. The CDR3 DNA is TGCGCCAGCAGCTTGGGAAGGTCTAGTCCCCTCTACGAGCAGTACTTC.

At least ten counts were recorded for this clonotype. With the library built for alpha chains, this beta chain is off target and its frequency is not meaningful. The J gene is TRBJ1-1, the V gene TRBV20-1; D call uncertain. In germline, CDR1 is DFQATT, CDR2 SNEGSKA (reference sequence). This CDR3 spans 13 amino acids. Trimming pared 4 bases from V and 7 bases from J, leaving 16 bases between. The CDR3 nucleotides are TGCAGTGCTAAGACCCTAAGCGGGGATGAAGCTTTCTTT. It translates to CSAKTLSGDEAFF.

Points on this clonotype: In a library made to pick up alpha chains, this beta chain is a stray read with a size that means little. The chain uses TRBV4-3 and TRBJ1-3; the D is unclear. The CDR3 covers 16 residues. Looked up from germline, CDR1 is LGHNA and CDR2 is YSLEER. Trimming took off 0 bases at V and 0 bases at J, with 9 bases between the two ends. The CDR3 DNA follows: TGCGCCAGCAGCCAAGATTCTAAAGTCTCTGGAAACACCATATATTTT. The encoded protein is CASSQDSKVSGNTIYF.